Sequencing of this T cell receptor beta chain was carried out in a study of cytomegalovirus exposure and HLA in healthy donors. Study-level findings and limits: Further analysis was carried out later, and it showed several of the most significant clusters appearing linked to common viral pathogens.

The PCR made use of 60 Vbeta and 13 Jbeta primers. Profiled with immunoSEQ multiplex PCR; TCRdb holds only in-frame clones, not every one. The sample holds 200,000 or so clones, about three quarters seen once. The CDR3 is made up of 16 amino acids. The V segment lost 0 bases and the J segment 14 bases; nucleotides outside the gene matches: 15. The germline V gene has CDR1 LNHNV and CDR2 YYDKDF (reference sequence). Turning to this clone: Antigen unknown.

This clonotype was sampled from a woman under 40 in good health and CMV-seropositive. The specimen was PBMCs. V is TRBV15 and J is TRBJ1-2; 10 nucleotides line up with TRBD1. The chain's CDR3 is CATSRDLEGQGLAGTF. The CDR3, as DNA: TGTGCCACCAGCAGAGATTTGGAGGGACAGGGGTTGGCTGGGACCTTC.